A single sample is the source of the 12 T cell receptor beta chains below, sequenced in a study of blood T cell repertoires in COVID-19. TCRdb's table, derived via immunoSEQ multiplex PCR, lists solely in-frame clones and lacks some. Among 200,000 to 250,000 clones listed, less than 85% were seen once. Source material: peripheral blood. These receptors were taken from a woman of 80 years or more with COVID-19, enrolled during active disease.

The chain recombines TRBV9 with TRBJ1-2, with TRBD1 matching over 9 bases. J lost 2 bases, V lost 2 bases, and 1 base had no gene match. From germline, CDR1 is SGDLS and CDR2 YYNGEE. The CDR3 extends over 14 amino acids. The DNA of the CDR3 is TGTGCCAGCAGCGTTGGGACAGGGAACTATGGCTACACCTTC. This translates into CASSVGTGNYGYTF.

The chain is built from TRBV3-1 (or the pseudogene TRBV3-2) and TRBJ1-5; 8 nucleotides match TRBD1. J gave up 3 bases and V 4 bases, and 11 bases lay outside the gene matches. CDR1 is LGHDT and CDR2 is YNNKEL in the germline V gene (reference sequence). CDR3 size: 17 residues. CDR3 sequence: CASSLAGGRIANQPQHF. Written as DNA, the CDR3 is TGTGCCAGCAGCCTCGCAGGGGGCCGTATCGCCAATCAGCCCCAGCATTTT.

This chain joins TRBV5-1 and TRBJ2-5; TRBD2 aligns across 8 bases. Germline-derived CDR1 and CDR2 are SGHRS and YFSETQ. Unmatched junction bases numbered 4, after V lost 0 bases and J lost 6 bases. The CDR3 sequence is 14 residues long. The CDR3 DNA follows: TGCGCCAGCAGCTTGGAAGGGACTAGTCAGACCCAGTACTTC. It encodes CASSLEGTSQTQYF.

The chain recombines TRBV5-6 with TRBJ1-5; the match to TRBD1 covers 7 bases. The CDR3 spans 18 residues. The germline V gene has CDR1 SGHDT and CDR2 YYEEEE. Trimming at V came to 3 bases and at J to 3 bases, leaving 15 bases not matched to a gene. The CDR3 DNA is TGTGCCAGCAGCTCAACACGTGAGGGGGCCTGGGTCAATCAGCCCCAGCATTTT. As protein: CASSSTREGAWVNQPQHF.

The genes are TRBV3-1 (or the pseudogene TRBV3-2) and TRBJ2-7; D is possibly TRBD1 (6 bases). The CDR3 has 14 amino acids. The V end was cut by 1 base, the J end by 3 bases, with 10 bases between. Looked up from germline, CDR1 is LGHDT and CDR2 is YNNKEL (reference sequence). The DNA for the CDR3 is TGTGCCAGCAGCCAAGGACAGGTTCTCTACGAGCAGTACTTC. Protein product: CASSQGQVLYEQYF.

This rearrangement joins TRBV3-1 (or the pseudogene TRBV3-2) to TRBJ1-2; no clear D gene. Trimming cost V 1 base and J 4 bases, with 7 bases left between them. Germline CDR1 and CDR2: LGHDT and YNNKEL (reference sequence). This CDR3 region has 13 residues. The DNA of the CDR3 is TGTGCCAGCAGCCAAGTGCCGGGCTATGGCTACACCTTC. Amino acid sequence: CASSQVPGYGYTF.

V is TRBV4-2 and J is TRBJ1-6, with D perhaps TRBD1 (5 bases). The CDR3 contains 15 residues. CDR1 LGHNA and CDR2 YNFKEQ come from the germline V gene. V was clipped by 0 bases and J by 7 bases, with 10 bases between them. This chain's CDR3 is CASSQDRQPNSPLHF. In nucleotides, the CDR3 is TGTGCCAGCAGCCAAGATAGACAGCCCAATTCACCCCTCCACTTT.

This clone has only a few counts. The genes are TRBV19 and TRBJ1-2; 9 bases are a match to TRBD1. Germline trimming cut 5 bases from V and 7 bases from J; bases unmatched to any gene: 5. CDR3 size: 13 residues. Germline CDR1 LNHDA, CDR2 SQIVND (reference sequence). The CDR3 here is CASSWDRDRGYTF. The CDR3 nucleotides are TGTGCCAGTAGTTGGGACAGGGACCGTGGCTACACCTTC. Based on the CDR3 plus reference TRBV19 and TRBJ1-2, the full variable domain is DGGITQSPKYLFRKEGQNVTLSCEQNLNHDAMYWYRQDPGQGLRLIYYSQIVNDFQKGDIAEGYSVSREKKESFPLTVTSAQKNPTAFYLCASSWDRDRGYTFGSGTRLTVV.

The genes are TRBV5-4 and TRBJ1-6; D uncertain. The CDR3 length is 14 residues. Trimming removed 4 bases at V and 10 bases at J, with 15 bases between. Germline-derived CDR1 and CDR2 are SGHNT and YYREEE (reference sequence). The CDR3 DNA reads TGTGCCAGCAGCCCCGCGGTGGTTGGCTCACCCCTCCACTTT. This codes for CASSPAVVGSPLHF.

This chain links TRBV23-1 with TRBJ1-6; a possible D gene is TRBD1 (6 bases). TRBV23-1 is treated as an ORF (open reading frame) with a function not yet certain. The CDR3 sequence is 17 residues long. Trimming cost V 10 bases and J 0 bases, with 19 bases left between them. CDR3 sequence (DNA): TGCGCCACCCACCGGACAGCTCGAGGCTCCTATAATTCACCCCTCCACTTT. Protein: CATHRTARGSYNSPLHF.

The gene calls are TRBV5-1 and TRBJ1-4; D uncertain. Trimming took off 0 bases at V and 7 bases at J, with 10 bases between the two ends. Germline-derived CDR1 and CDR2 are SGHRS and YFSETQ. The CDR3 sequence is 14 residues long. The DNA for the CDR3 is TGCGCCAGCAGCTTGGGCCCTCTCGGTGAAAAACTGTTTTTT. Translating it yields CASSLGPLGEKLFF.

This clone was seen just once. The V and J genes are TRBV25-1 and TRBJ1-1; D call uncertain. Deletions cut 1 base from V and 2 bases from J, with 11 bases between. CDR3 length: 15 amino acids. Germline V CDR1 and CDR2: MGHDK, SYGVNS. The CDR3 loop reads CASSESSVLNTEAFF. The CDR3 DNA is TGTGCCAGCAGTGAATCCTCGGTGTTAAACACTGAAGCTTTCTTT. Full variable domain (outside the CDR3, taken from reference TRBV25-1 and TRBJ1-1): EADIYQTPRYLVIGTGKKITLECSQTMGHDKMYWYQQDPGMELHLIHYSYGVNSTEKGDLSSESTVSRIRTEHFPLTLESARPSHTSQYLCASSESSVLNTEAFFGQGTRLTVV.